The 5 T cell receptor beta chains in this list originate from one sample, sequenced in a study of metastatic and nonmetastatic thyroid tumors. TCRdb reprocessed the PCR reads via MiXCR. This table holds about 93,000 clones, roughly 8.6% found once. No patient received treatment before thyroid surgery. Material: blood. The receptors here all came from a female donor with papillary thyroid cancer or a benign thyroid nodule (not recorded which). Some clones in this sample may be carry-over from other donors' samples.

Many counts were recorded for this clone. The chain uses TRBV7-2 and TRBJ1-2; D not certain. Germline-derived CDR1 and CDR2 are SGHTA and FQGNSA. Trimming shortened V by 0 bases and J by 4 bases, and 15 bases separated the two germline ends. The CDR3 runs to 16 residues. CDR3 DNA: TGTGCCAGCAGCTTAGCAATCGGGCCCAACACCTATGGCTACACCTTC. Translating it yields CASSLAIGPNTYGYTF. Full variable domain (rest looked up from reference TRBV7-2 and TRBJ1-2): GAGVSQSPSNKVTEKGKDVELRCDPISGHTALYWYRQSLGQGLEFLIYFQGNSAPDKSGLPSDRFSAERTGGSVSTLTIQRTQQEDSAVYLCASSLAIGPNTYGYTFGSGTRLTVV.

This clone was detected a few times. This sequence may be a read error, since a much larger clone differs from it by one base. The chain recombines TRBV5-1 with TRBJ2-5, with unresolved D. Germline V lookup: CDR1 SGHRS, CDR2 YFSETQ. Trimming removed 2 bases at V and 1 base at J, with 0 bases between. There are 11 residues in the CDR3. Here the CDR3 DNA reads TGCGCCAGCAGCTTCCAAGAGACCCAGTACTTC. Amino acids: CASSFQETQYF. The full variable domain, with the rest looked up from reference TRBV5-1 and TRBJ2-5, is KAGVTQTPRYLIKTRGQQVTLSCSPISGHRSVSWYQQTPGQGLQFLFEYFSETQRNKGNFPGRFSGRQFSNSRSEMNVSTLELGDSALYLCASSFQETQYFGPGTRLLVL.

V is TRBV30 and J is TRBJ1-2; possibly TRBD1 for D (5 bases). CDR3 length equals 10 residues. Germline-derived CDR1 and CDR2 are GTSNPN and SVGIG (reference sequence). The CDR3 sequence is CSGGGDGYTF. The CDR3 bases are TGTAGTGGGGGGGGAGATGGCTACACCTTC.

This clone was picked up many times. The chain links TRBV27 to TRBJ2-7; D perhaps matches TRBD1 (6 bases). CDR3 length: 15 residues. Deletions cut 3 bases from V and 5 bases from J, with 17 bases between. Germline CDR1 MNHEY, CDR2 SMNVEV (reference sequence). The CDR3 spells CASSFNFGRGHEQYF. The CDR3 DNA follows: TGTGCCAGCAGTTTCAATTTTGGCAGGGGCCACGAGCAGTACTTC.

This clone was counted ten times or more. The chain recombines TRBV12-3 or TRBV12-4 with TRBJ1-5; D remains unclear. The CDR3 covers 13 residues. Trimming removed 5 bases at V and 5 bases at J, with 10 bases between. This chain's CDR3 is CASSDGRDQPQHF. The CDR3, as DNA: TGTGCCAGCAGTGATGGGAGGGATCAGCCCCAGCATTTT.